The rows below give T cell receptor beta chains drawn from one sample of a study of regulatory T cells in long-lasting Graves disease. In TCRdb, the multiplex PCR reads were re-called with MiXCR into one record per CDR3 protein. Of over 500,000 distinct CDR3 sequences in the sample, roughly 16% were seen once. These sequences were also reported in another study, on T cells in Graves' hyperthyroidism and ophthalmopathy.

The starting material was peripheral blood mononuclear cells (PBMCs), obtained at new diagnosis, from a patient treated with antithyroid drugs. The receptors were gathered from a young woman with Graves disease. Both conserved end residues are part of each CDR3. Each record gives: D gene, J gene, clone size, V gene, CDR3 protein, CDR3 DNA. D genes are given only for firm matches. Clone size is given for some rows only: seen once, a few or many times, or a class if the clone is expanded.

D: TRBD1
J: TRBJ1-6
size: .
V: TRBV7-2
CDR3: CASSLRMTGTGGYSPLHF
DNA: TGTGCCAGCAGCCTGCGAATGACCGGGACAGGGGGTTATTCACCCCTCCACTTT

D: .
J: TRBJ2-3
size: .
V: TRBV14
CDR3: CASSQEKGLSTDTQYF
DNA: TGTGCCAGCAGCCAAGAGAAGGGTTTAAGCACAGATACGCAGTATTTT

D: .
J: TRBJ1-4
size: many
V: TRBV15
CDR3: CATSSDSRNNEKLFF
DNA: TGTGCCACCAGCAGTGACAGTCGGAATAATGAAAAACTGTTTTTT

D: TRBD2
J: TRBJ2-1
size: many
V: TRBV6-2/TRBV6-3
CDR3: CASRRTRTSGRPNVVGEQFF
DNA: TGTGCCAGCAGACGGACAAGGACTAGCGGGAGACCGAATGTAGTGGGTGAGCAGTTCTTC

D: .
J: TRBJ1-1
size: many
V: TRBV29-1
CDR3: CSVTGTAMMNTEAFF
DNA: TGCAGCGTGACCGGGACGGCGATGATGAACACTGAAGCTTTCTTT

D: .
J: TRBJ2-7
size: .
V: TRBV7-6
CDR3: CASSLAVGGTTYEQYF
DNA: TGTGCCAGCAGCTTAGCGGTCGGAGGGACCACCTACGAGCAGTACTTC

D: .
J: TRBJ1-2
size: .
V: TRBV4-1
CDR3: CASSQEGQLYGYTF
DNA: TGCGCCAGCAGCCAAGAAGGCCAGCTCTATGGCTACACCTTC

D: .
J: TRBJ2-5
size: few
V: TRBV24-1
CDR3: CATSDSGNQETQYF
DNA: TGTGCCACCAGTGATTCCGGGAACCAAGAGACCCAGTACTTC

D: .
J: TRBJ1-3
size: .
V: TRBV7-3
CDR3: CASSHQLGKISGNTIYF
DNA: TGTGCCAGCAGCCACCAGTTGGGCAAGATCTCTGGAAACACCATATATTTT

D: TRBD1
J: TRBJ1-4
size: few
V: TRBV5-1
CDR3: CASSFSTGESEKLFF
DNA: TGCGCCAGCAGCTTCTCTACAGGGGAGTCAGAAAAACTGTTTTTT

D: TRBD2
J: TRBJ2-1
size: few
V: TRBV20-1
CDR3: CSARDLSSGSFGEQFF
DNA: TGCAGTGCTAGAGATCTTTCTAGCGGGAGTTTCGGTGAGCAGTTCTTC

D: .
J: TRBJ1-5
size: few
V: TRBV10-3
CDR3: CAISDKIGVGQPQHF
DNA: TGTGCCATCAGTGATAAAATTGGGGTAGGGCAGCCCCAGCATTTT

D: TRBD1
J: TRBJ1-2
size: few
V: TRBV27
CDR3: CASRPTGEGRGHGYTF
DNA: TGTGCCAGCAGACCAACAGGGGAAGGGCGTGGGCATGGCTACACCTTC

D: .
J: TRBJ2-3
size: many
V: TRBV7-6
CDR3: CASSLGSSGAADTQYF
DNA: TGTGCCAGCAGCTTAGGGTCGAGCGGCGCTGCAGATACGCAGTATTTT

D: .
J: TRBJ1-1
size: once
V: TRBV6-2/TRBV6-3
CDR3: CASSPGTSFGTEAFF
DNA: TGTGCCAGCAGCCCCGGGACCTCCTTCGGCACTGAAGCTTTCTTT

D: .
J: TRBJ2-5
size: .
V: TRBV28
CDR3: CASRTAGTQYF
DNA: TGTGCCAGCAGAACGGCGGGGACCCAGTACTTC

D: .
J: TRBJ1-1
size: .
V: TRBV7-9
CDR3: CASSPSGGNTEAFF
DNA: TGTGCCAGCAGCCCCTCGGGGGGGAACACTGAAGCTTTCTTT

D: .
J: TRBJ2-5
size: many
V: TRBV6-2/TRBV6-3
CDR3: CASSGPGLLQTQYF
DNA: TGTGCCAGCAGTGGCCCGGGTTTGTTGCAGACCCAGTACTTC

D: .
J: TRBJ1-5
size: many
V: TRBV19
CDR3: CASGPIGVGQPQHF
DNA: TGTGCCAGCGGTCCCATAGGGGTTGGACAGCCCCAGCATTTT

D: TRBD1
J: TRBJ1-4
size: .
V: TRBV6-2/TRBV6-3
CDR3: CASSKGQTTNEKLFF
DNA: TGTGCCAGCAGTAAGGGACAGACAACTAATGAAAAACTGTTTTTT

D: .
J: TRBJ1-1
size: few
V: TRBV29-1
CDR3: CSVERPNTEAFF
DNA: TGCAGCGTTGAACGGCCAAACACTGAAGCTTTCTTT

D: .
J: TRBJ2-6
size: .
V: TRBV19
CDR3: CASTPGALPWRAGANVLTF
DNA: TGTGCCAGTACCCCTGGGGCACTACCCTGGAGGGCTGGGGCCAACGTCCTGACTTTC

D: TRBD2
J: TRBJ2-3
size: many
V: TRBV6-1
CDR3: CASRPSGRAITDTQYF
DNA: TGTGCCAGCAGACCTAGCGGGAGGGCCATCACAGATACGCAGTATTTT

D: TRBD1
J: TRBJ2-7
size: many
V: TRBV9
CDR3: CASSGDRMAEQYF
DNA: TGTGCCAGCAGCGGGGACAGGATGGCCGAGCAGTACTTC

D: .
J: TRBJ1-5
size: .
V: TRBV24-1
CDR3: CATSQSGLGNQPQHF
DNA: TGTGCCACCAGTCAATCGGGACTGGGTAATCAGCCCCAGCATTTT

D: .
J: TRBJ2-1
size: many
V: TRBV7-3
CDR3: CASSLRADRRDEQFF
DNA: TGTGCCAGCAGCTTAAGGGCAGACAGGAGGGATGAGCAGTTCTTC

D: .
J: TRBJ1-2
size: many
V: TRBV10-3
CDR3: CAISESSGGNYGYTF
DNA: TGTGCCATCAGTGAGTCGTCGGGGGGCAACTATGGCTACACCTTC

D: .
J: TRBJ1-4
size: many
V: TRBV20-1
CDR3: CSAYLLGNNEKLFF
DNA: TGCAGTGCCTACCTGTTGGGGAACAATGAAAAACTGTTTTTT

D: .
J: TRBJ2-3
size: few
V: TRBV19
CDR3: CASREGSSTDTQYF
DNA: TGTGCCAGTAGAGAAGGGAGTAGCACAGATACGCAGTATTTT

D: TRBD1
J: TRBJ2-2
size: .
V: TRBV5-1
CDR3: CASSLVWTGGGTGELFF
DNA: TGCGCCAGCAGCTTGGTATGGACAGGGGGCGGCACCGGGGAGCTGTTTTTT

D: .
J: TRBJ1-2
size: many
V: TRBV5-1
CDR3: CASSLGPADGYTF
DNA: TGCGCCAGCAGCTTGGGGCCGGCGGATGGCTACACCTTC

D: .
J: TRBJ1-3
size: few
V: TRBV18
CDR3: CASSDWSGNTIYF
DNA: TGTGCCAGCTCGGATTGGTCGGGCAACACCATATATTTT

D: .
J: TRBJ1-2
size: many
V: TRBV28
CDR3: CASSTTVYGYTF
DNA: TGTGCCAGCAGTACGACAGTTTATGGCTACACCTTC

D: .
J: TRBJ2-7
size: few
V: TRBV7-9
CDR3: CASSFGSGDYEQYF
DNA: TGTGCCAGCAGCTTCGGAAGTGGGGACTACGAGCAGTACTTC

D: .
J: TRBJ2-7
size: .
V: TRBV12-3/TRBV12-4
CDR3: CASSFGDGVYEQYF
DNA: TGTGCCAGCAGTTTTGGGGATGGGGTCTACGAGCAGTACTTC

D: .
J: TRBJ2-1
size: many
V: TRBV20-1
CDR3: CSAAEYRSYNEQFF
DNA: TGCAGTGCCGCGGAGTACCGCTCCTACAATGAGCAGTTCTTC

D: .
J: TRBJ1-6
size: many
V: TRBV30
CDR3: CAWSVEANSPLHF
DNA: TGTGCCTGGAGTGTAGAGGCGAATTCACCCCTCCACTTT